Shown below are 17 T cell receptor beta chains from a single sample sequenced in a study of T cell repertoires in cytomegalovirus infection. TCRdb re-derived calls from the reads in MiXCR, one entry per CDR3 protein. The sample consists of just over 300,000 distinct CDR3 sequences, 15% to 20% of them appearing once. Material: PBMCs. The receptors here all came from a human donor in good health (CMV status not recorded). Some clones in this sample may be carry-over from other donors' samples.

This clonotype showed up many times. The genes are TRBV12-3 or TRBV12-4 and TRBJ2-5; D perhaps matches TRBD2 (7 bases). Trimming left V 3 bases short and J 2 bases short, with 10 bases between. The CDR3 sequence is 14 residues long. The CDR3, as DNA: TGTGCCAGCAGTTTTGGGGGGGCTCAAGAGACCCAGTACTTC. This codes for CASSFGGAQETQYF.

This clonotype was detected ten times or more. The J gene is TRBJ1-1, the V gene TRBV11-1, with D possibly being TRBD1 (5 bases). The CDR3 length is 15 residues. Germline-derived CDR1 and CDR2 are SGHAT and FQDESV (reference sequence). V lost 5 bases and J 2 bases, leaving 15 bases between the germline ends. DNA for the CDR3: TGTGCCAGCAGCCCCCGACAGAGCCTTAACACTGAAGCTTTCTTT. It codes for CASSPRQSLNTEAFF.

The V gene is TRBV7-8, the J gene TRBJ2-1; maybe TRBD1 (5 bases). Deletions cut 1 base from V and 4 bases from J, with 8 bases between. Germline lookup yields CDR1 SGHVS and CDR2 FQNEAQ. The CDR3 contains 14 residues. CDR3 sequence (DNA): TGTGCCAGCAGCTTAGAACAGGTTTACAATGAGCAGTTCTTC. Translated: CASSLEQVYNEQFF.

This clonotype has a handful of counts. The CDR3 sequence: CASSQGQFGTGNTIYF. Here the CDR3 DNA reads TGTGCCAGCAGTCAAGGGCAGTTTGGCACTGGAAACACCATATATTTT. The chain has TRBV28 and TRBJ1-3; D is uncertain. V was clipped by 5 bases and J by 2 bases, with 16 bases between them. Germline V gene lookup returns CDR1 MDHEN and CDR2 SYDVKM. The CDR3 consists of 16 residues. Full variable domain (outside the CDR3, taken from reference TRBV28 and TRBJ1-3): DVKVTQSSRYLVKRTGEKVFLECVQDMDHENMFWYRQDPGLGLRLIYFSYDVKMKEKGDIPEGYSVSREKKERFSLILESASTNQTSMYLCASSQGQFGTGNTIYFGEGSWLTVV.

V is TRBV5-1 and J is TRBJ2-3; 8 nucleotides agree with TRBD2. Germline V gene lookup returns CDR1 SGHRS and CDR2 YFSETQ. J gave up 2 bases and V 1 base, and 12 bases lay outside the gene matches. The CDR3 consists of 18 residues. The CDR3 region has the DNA TGCGCCAGCAGCTTGTTGCCAGTGACGGGGGGGACCACAGATACGCAGTATTTT. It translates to CASSLLPVTGGTTDTQYF.

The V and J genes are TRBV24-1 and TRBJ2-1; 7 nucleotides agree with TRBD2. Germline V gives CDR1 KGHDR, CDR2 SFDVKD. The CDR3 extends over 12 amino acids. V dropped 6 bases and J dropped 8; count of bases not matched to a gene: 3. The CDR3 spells CATSRGVDEQFF. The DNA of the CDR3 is TGTGCCACCAGTCGGGGGGTCGATGAGCAGTTCTTC.

The CDR3 sequence: CASQPLTNTGELFF. DNA of the CDR3: TGTGCCAGCCAACCCCTCACGAACACCGGGGAGCTGTTTTTT. The chain has TRBV19 and TRBJ2-2; D gene uncertain. The CDR3 has 14 amino acids. Germline assignment: CDR1 LNHDA and CDR2 SQIVND (reference sequence). V was cut by 9 bases and J by 0 bases, with 11 bases left in between.

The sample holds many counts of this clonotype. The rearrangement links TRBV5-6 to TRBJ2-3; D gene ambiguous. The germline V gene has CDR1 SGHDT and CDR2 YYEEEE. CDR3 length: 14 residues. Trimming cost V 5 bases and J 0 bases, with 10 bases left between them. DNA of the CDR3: TGTGCCAGCAGGTCGGACGGTAGCACAGATACGCAGTATTTT. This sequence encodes CASRSDGSTDTQYF.

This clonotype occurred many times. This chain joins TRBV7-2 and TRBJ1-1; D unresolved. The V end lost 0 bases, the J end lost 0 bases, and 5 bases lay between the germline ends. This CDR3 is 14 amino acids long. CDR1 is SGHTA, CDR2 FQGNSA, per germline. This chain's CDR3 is CASSLAAVNTEAFF. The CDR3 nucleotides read TGTGCCAGCAGCTTAGCCGCAGTGAACACTGAAGCTTTCTTT.

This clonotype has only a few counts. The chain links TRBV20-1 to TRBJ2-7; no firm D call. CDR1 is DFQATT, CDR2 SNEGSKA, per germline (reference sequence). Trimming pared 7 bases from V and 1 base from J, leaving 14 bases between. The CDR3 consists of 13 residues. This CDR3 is CSVQGEVSYEQYF. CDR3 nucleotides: TGCAGTGTTCAAGGAGAGGTTTCCTACGAGCAGTACTTC.

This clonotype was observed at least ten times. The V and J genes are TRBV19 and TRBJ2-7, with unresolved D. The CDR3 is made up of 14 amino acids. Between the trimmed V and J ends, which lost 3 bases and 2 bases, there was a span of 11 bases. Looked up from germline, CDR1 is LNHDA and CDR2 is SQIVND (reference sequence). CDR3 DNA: TGTGCCAGTAGTATGCAGCTGGGAACCTACGAGCAGTACTTC. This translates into CASSMQLGTYEQYF. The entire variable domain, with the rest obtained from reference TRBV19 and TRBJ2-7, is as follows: DGGITQSPKYLFRKEGQNVTLSCEQNLNHDAMYWYRQDPGQGLRLIYYSQIVNDFQKGDIAEGYSVSREKKESFPLTVTSAQKNPTAFYLCASSMQLGTYEQYFGPGTRLTVT.

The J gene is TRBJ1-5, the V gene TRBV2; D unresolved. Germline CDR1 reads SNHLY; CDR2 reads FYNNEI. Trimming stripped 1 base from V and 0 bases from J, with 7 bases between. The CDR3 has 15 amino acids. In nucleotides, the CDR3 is TGTGCCAGCAGTGAAGAGGCAGGTAGCAATCAGCCCCAGCATTTT. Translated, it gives CASSEEAGSNQPQHF. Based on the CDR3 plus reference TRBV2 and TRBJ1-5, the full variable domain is EPEVTQTPSHQVTQMGQEVILRCVPISNHLYFYWYRQILGQKVEFLVSFYNNEISEKSEIFDDQFSVERPDGSNFTLKIRSTKLEDSAMYFCASSEEAGSNQPQHFGDGTRLSIL.

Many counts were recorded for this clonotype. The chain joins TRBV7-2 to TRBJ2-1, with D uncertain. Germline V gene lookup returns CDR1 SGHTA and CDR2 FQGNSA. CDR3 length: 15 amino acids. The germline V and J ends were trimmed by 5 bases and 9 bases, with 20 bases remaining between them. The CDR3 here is CASSPPIGALVEQFF. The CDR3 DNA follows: TGTGCCAGCAGCCCGCCGATCGGCGCTTTAGTTGAGCAGTTCTTC.

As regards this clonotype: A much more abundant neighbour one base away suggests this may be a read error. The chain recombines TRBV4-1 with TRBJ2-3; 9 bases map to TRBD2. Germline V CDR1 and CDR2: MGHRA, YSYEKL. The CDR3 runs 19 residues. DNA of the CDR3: TGCGCCAGGAGCCCCAATCGCGGTTTAGCGGGGGATGTCACAGATACGCAGTATTTT. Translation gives CARSPNRGLAGDVTDTQYF.

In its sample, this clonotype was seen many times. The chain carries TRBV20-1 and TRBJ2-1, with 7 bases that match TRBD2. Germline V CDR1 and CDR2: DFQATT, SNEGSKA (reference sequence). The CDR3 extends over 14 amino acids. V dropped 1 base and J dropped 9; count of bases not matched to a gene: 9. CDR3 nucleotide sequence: TGCAGTGCTAGAGCCGGAGCGGGGTCGGGTGAGCAGTTCTTC. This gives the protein CSARAGAGSGEQFF.

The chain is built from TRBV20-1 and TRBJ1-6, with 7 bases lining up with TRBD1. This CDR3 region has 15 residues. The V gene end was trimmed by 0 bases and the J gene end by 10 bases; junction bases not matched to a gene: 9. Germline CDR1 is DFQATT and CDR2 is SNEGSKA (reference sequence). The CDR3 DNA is TGCAGTGCTAGAGACGCCTACAGGGGCCGGTCACCCCTCCACTTT. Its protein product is CSARDAYRGRSPLHF.

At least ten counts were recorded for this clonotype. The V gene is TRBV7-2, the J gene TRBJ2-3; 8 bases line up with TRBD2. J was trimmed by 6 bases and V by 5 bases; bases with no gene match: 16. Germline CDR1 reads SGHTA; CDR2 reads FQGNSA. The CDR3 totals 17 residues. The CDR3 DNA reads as TGTGCCAGCAGCGTAGAGGGACTAGTCCAACATTCCGATACGCAGTATTTT. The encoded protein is CASSVEGLVQHSDTQYF.